Listed below are T cell receptor beta chains from one sample, sequenced in a study of T cells in localized non-small cell lung cancer. Assay: immunoSEQ multiplex PCR; the TCRdb copy retains only in-frame clones and omits some. The sample carries some 9,600 clones, roughly 88% recorded once. Sequenced material: peripheral blood, taken before any cancer treatment. Every receptor here comes from a male donor at least 60 years old with stage III squamous cell lung carcinoma. CDR3s include the opening cysteine and the closing phenylalanine or tryptophan. D genes are given only for firm matches. The size of a clone is reported for some rows only, either as once, few or many, or as a class for expanded clones.

j_call clone_size v_call d_call cdr3_length cdr3_aa cdr3_nt
TRBJ2-7 NA TRBV7-6 NA 15 CASSLASDSSYEQYF TGTGCCAGCAGCTTAGCCTCAGACAGCTCCTACGAGCAGTACTTC
TRBJ2-3 few TRBV15 TRBD2 15 CATSNPGGAADTQYF TGTGCCACCAGCAATCCCGGGGGGGCCGCAGATACGCAGTATTTT
TRBJ2-3 few TRBV18 TRBD1 16 CASSPIAGTDDNTQYF TGTGCCAGCTCACCTATAGCCGGGACAGACGACAATACGCAGTATTTT
TRBJ2-2 medium-sized TRBV9 NA 12 CASSAKTGELFF TGTGCCAGCAGCGCTAAAACCGGGGAGCTGTTTTTT
TRBJ1-1 once TRBV10-1 TRBD1 15 CACGQGGVSDTEAFF TGCGCCTGCGGACAGGGGGGCGTAAGTGACACTGAAGCTTTCTTT
TRBJ2-3 NA TRBV9 NA 15 CASSVYSRPADTQYF TGTGCCAGCAGCGTCTACTCGAGACCGGCAGATACGCAGTATTTT
TRBJ2-7 NA TRBV15 TRBD2 15 CATSRGSSGGSEQYF TGTGCCACCAGCAGAGGGTCTAGCGGGGGGAGCGAGCAGTACTTC
TRBJ2-7 once TRBV4-2 TRBD1 17 CASSPRPLTGGHYEQYF TGTGCCAGCAGCCCAAGACCCTTAACAGGGGGCCATTACGAGCAGTACTTC
TRBJ2-5 NA TRBV10-1 TRBD2 18 CASSERVAGSDGGETQYF TGCGCCAGCAGTGAGAGGGTAGCGGGTTCCGACGGGGGAGAGACCCAGTACTTC
TRBJ2-3 NA TRBV4-1 NA 14 CASSQEAGLDTQYF TGCGCCAGCAGCCAAGAGGCAGGGTTGGATACGCAGTATTTT
TRBJ2-1 NA TRBV5-6 NA 14 CASSLNLPVDEQFF TGTGCCAGCAGCTTGAATCTCCCGGTGGATGAGCAGTTCTTC
TRBJ1-6 few TRBV28 NA 16 CASSSTGTVPNSPLHF TGTGCCAGCAGTTCCACCGGGACTGTTCCTAATTCACCCCTCCACTTT
TRBJ1-2 few TRBV10-3 NA 18 CAISEPALGPKSNYGYTF TGTGCCATCAGTGAGCCCGCCCTTGGTCCGAAGAGTAACTATGGCTACACCTTC
TRBJ2-7 NA TRBV28 NA 13 CASRKPTNYEQYF TGTGCCAGCAGAAAACCTACGAATTACGAGCAGTACTTC
TRBJ2-7 NA TRBV7-9 TRBD1 13 CASSSGQGDEQYF TGTGCCAGCAGCTCGGGACAGGGGGACGAGCAGTACTTC
TRBJ2-3 NA TRBV5-1 NA 16 CASRWAPDPSTDTQYF TGCGCCAGCAGGTGGGCCCCAGACCCTAGCACAGATACGCAGTATTTT
TRBJ2-5 NA TRBV7-9 NA 15 CASSLRRGGQETQYF TGTGCCAGCAGCTTAAGACGGGGCGGACAAGAGACCCAGTACTTC
TRBJ2-5 NA TRBV5-1 NA 14 CASMAGGGGETQYF TGCGCCAGCATGGCCGGAGGGGGCGGAGAGACCCAGTACTTC
TRBJ1-1 NA TRBV5-1 NA 14 CASEETGKNTEAFF TGCGCCAGCGAAGAAACCGGGAAGAACACTGAAGCTTTCTTT
TRBJ1-6 NA TRBV6-6 NA 14 CASSYRGRESPLHF TGTGCCAGCAGTTACCGGGGCAGGGAATCACCCCTCCACTTT
TRBJ1-2 NA TRBV20-1 NA 10 CSANNYGYTF TGCAGTGCTAATAACTATGGCTACACCTTC
TRBJ2-3 NA TRBV7-8 NA 13 CASSSLTTDTQYF TGTGCCAGCAGCTCTCTTACCACAGATACGCAGTATTTT
TRBJ1-1 NA TRBV6-5 NA 13 CASSYSENTEAFF TGTGCCAGCAGTTACTCAGAGAACACTGAAGCTTTCTTT
TRBJ2-3 NA TRBV19 TRBD1 15 CASTTGQQITDTQYF TGTGCCAGCACGACGGGACAGCAGATCACAGATACGCAGTATTTT
TRBJ1-1 NA TRBV29-1 TRBD1 15 CSVALTGVTNTEAFF TGCAGCGTTGCCCTGACAGGGGTTACGAACACTGAAGCTTTCTTT
TRBJ1-1 NA TRBV5-1 NA 15 CASSPPWGYYTEAFF TGCGCCAGCAGCCCCCCCTGGGGATATTACACTGAAGCTTTCTTT
TRBJ1-5 NA TRBV28 NA 18 CASSFGGLAQGGNQPQHF TGTGCCAGCAGTTTCGGGGGGCTCGCGCAGGGAGGGAATCAGCCCCAGCATTTT
TRBJ2-1 few TRBV15 TRBD2 16 CATSPRGGRLYNEQFF TGTGCCACCAGCCCCCGGGGGGGGAGGCTCTACAATGAGCAGTTCTTC
TRBJ2-2 NA TRBV19 NA 11 CASRNTGELFF TGTGCCAGTCGGAACACCGGGGAGCTGTTTTTT
TRBJ2-7 NA TRBV27 TRBD1 14 CASSPTTGGYEQYF TGTGCCAGCAGTCCCACGACAGGGGGCTACGAGCAGTACTTC
TRBJ2-1 NA TRBV5-1 NA 12 CASSLSEGEQFF TGCGCCAGCAGCTTGAGCGAGGGGGAGCAGTTCTTC
TRBJ1-5 NA TRBV4-2 TRBD1 15 CASSQGQNSNQPQHF TGTGCCAGCAGCCAGGGACAGAATAGCAATCAGCCCCAGCATTTT
TRBJ2-3 NA TRBV27 NA 13 CASSFYKTDTQYF TGTGCCAGCAGTTTCTATAAGACAGATACGCAGTATTTT
TRBJ1-3 NA TRBV4-3 NA 15 CASSQAAGSGNTIYF TGCGCCAGCAGCCAAGCTGCGGGATCTGGAAACACCATATATTTT
TRBJ2-5 NA TRBV10-3 TRBD1 13 CATMTDRGETQYF TGTGCCACGATGACGGACAGGGGGGAGACCCAGTACTTC
TRBJ2-2 NA TRBV6-4 TRBD2 17 CASRRLAGGVDTGELFF TGTGCCAGCCGCCGGCTAGCGGGGGGAGTAGACACCGGGGAGCTGTTTTTT
TRBJ2-4 NA TRBV14 NA 13 CASSHQGGHIQYF TGTGCCAGCAGCCATCAAGGGGGTCACATTCAGTACTTC
TRBJ1-2 NA TRBV10-3 NA 14 CAISEWGPDYGYTF TGTGCCATCAGTGAGTGGGGCCCTGACTATGGCTACACCTTC
TRBJ1-5 NA TRBV19 TRBD1 15 CASWDRGLRGQPQHF TGTGCCAGTTGGGACAGGGGGCTGCGAGGTCAGCCCCAGCATTTT
TRBJ2-5 once TRBV7-9 TRBD1 14 CASSSGTGEETQYF TGTGCCAGCAGCTCCGGGACAGGGGAAGAGACCCAGTACTTC
TRBJ2-2 NA TRBV7-3 TRBD1 13 CASSITGAGELFF TGTGCCAGCAGCATAACAGGGGCCGGGGAGCTGTTTTTT
TRBJ1-1 NA TRBV19 TRBD1 15 CASSIEDRGGTEAFF TGTGCCAGTAGTATAGAGGACAGGGGAGGAACTGAAGCTTTCTTT
TRBJ2-1 NA TRBV19 TRBD2 18 CASSISSGGASSYNEQFF TGTGCCAGTAGTATATCTAGCGGGGGGGCGAGCTCCTACAATGAGCAGTTCTTC
TRBJ2-3 NA TRBV27 NA 15 CASSLRAGSTDTQYF TGTGCCAGCAGTTTAAGGGCAGGTAGCACAGATACGCAGTATTTT
TRBJ1-2 NA TRBV28 TRBD1 16 CASSSNPGTGNYGYTF TGTGCCAGCAGTTCAAATCCCGGGACAGGGAACTATGGCTACACCTTC
TRBJ1-2 once TRBV6-1 NA 13 CASTLDGTYGYTF TGTGCCAGCACACTCGACGGGACCTATGGCTACACCTTC
TRBJ1-2 NA TRBV30 NA 12 CAWSLGTYGYTF TGTGCCTGGAGTCTTGGGACCTATGGCTACACCTTC
TRBJ1-5 NA TRBV6-1 NA 13 CASSELTNQPQHF TGTGCCAGCAGCGAGCTAACCAATCAGCCCCAGCATTTT
TRBJ2-7 NA TRBV6-5 NA 16 CASSSIAAHHSYEQYF TGTGCCAGCAGTTCCATAGCGGCCCACCACTCCTACGAGCAGTACTTC
TRBJ2-1 NA TRBV11-2 TRBD2 15 CASSTLAGGINEQFF TGTGCCAGCAGCACCTTAGCGGGGGGGATCAATGAGCAGTTCTTC
TRBJ2-2 once TRBV2 TRBD1 16 CASISLTGDPAGELFF TGTGCCAGCATCTCCCTTACAGGGGACCCGGCCGGGGAGCTGTTTTTT
TRBJ1-2 NA TRBV7-2 NA 15 CASSLVSAGVGGYTF TGTGCCAGCAGCTTAGTCTCGGCGGGGGTGGGTGGCTACACCTTC
TRBJ1-5 NA TRBV2 NA 14 CASSPRGVHQPQHF TGTGCCAGCAGTCCGCGGGGGGTCCATCAGCCCCAGCATTTT
TRBJ2-7 NA TRBV19 TRBD1 16 CASSMTGQGVSYEQYF TGTGCCAGTAGTATGACGGGACAGGGGGTCTCCTACGAGCAGTACTTC